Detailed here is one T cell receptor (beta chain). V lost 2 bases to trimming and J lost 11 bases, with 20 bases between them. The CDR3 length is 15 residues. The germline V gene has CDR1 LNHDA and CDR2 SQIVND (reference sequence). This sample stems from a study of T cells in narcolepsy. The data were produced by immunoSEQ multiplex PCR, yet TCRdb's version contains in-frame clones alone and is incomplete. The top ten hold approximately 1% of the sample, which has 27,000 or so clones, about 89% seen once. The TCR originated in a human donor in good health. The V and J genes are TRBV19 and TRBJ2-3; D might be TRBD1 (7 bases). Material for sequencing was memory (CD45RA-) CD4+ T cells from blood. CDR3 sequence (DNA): TGTGCCAGTAGTATAAGGAGGGCGAGACAGGGAGGGCAGTATTTT. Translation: CASSIRRARQGGQYF. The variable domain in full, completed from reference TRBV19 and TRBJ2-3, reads DGGITQSPKYLFRKEGQNVTLSCEQNLNHDAMYWYRQDPGQGLRLIYYSQIVNDFQKGDIAEGYSVSREKKESFPLTVTSAQKNPTAFYLCASSIRRARQGGQYFGPGTRLTVL.